This is a list of T cell receptor beta chains from one sample in a study of T cell responses to AZD1222 COVID-19 vaccine. The table came from immunoSEQ multiplex PCR; TCRdb's copy has only in-frame clones and leaves some out. This table has some 64,000 clones, about 93% appearing once. This material consisted of peripheral blood, taken 28 days after the second dose of the MenACWY control vaccine. Receptor source: an adult who received the MenACWY meningococcal vaccine as a control. Both conserved end residues are part of each CDR3. The D gene is left open where the match is weak. Size tells how often a clone was seen (once, few, many) or the class of an expanded clone, and some rows leave it out.

d_gene,v_gene,abundance,j_gene,CDR3aa,CDR3nt
NA,TRBV4-3,NA,TRBJ2-1,CASSQDGRDGVDEQFF,TGCGCCAGCAGCCAAGACGGCCGTGATGGAGTGGATGAGCAGTTCTTC
NA,TRBV28,NA,TRBJ2-7,CASTPGDTNYEQYF,TGTGCCAGCACCCCAGGGGACACCAACTACGAGCAGTACTTC
NA,TRBV3-1/TRBV3-2,NA,TRBJ2-1,CASSFTTHTAGGYNEQFF,TGTGCCAGCAGCTTTACCACCCACACAGCCGGAGGATACAATGAGCAGTTCTTC
NA,TRBV28,NA,TRBJ2-1,CASNPPQGYNEQFF,TGTGCCAGCAATCCACCACAGGGCTACAATGAGCAGTTCTTC
TRBD2,TRBV9,NA,TRBJ2-3,CASSVEAGASTDTQYF,TGTGCCAGCAGCGTAGAAGCGGGGGCAAGCACAGATACGCAGTATTTT
NA,TRBV5-1,NA,TRBJ2-5,CASSLAVMGLEAETQYF,TGCGCCAGCAGCTTGGCCGTGATGGGCCTCGAGGCGGAGACCCAGTACTTC
NA,TRBV11-2,NA,TRBJ1-2,CASSSSQGHGYTF,TGTGCCAGCAGCAGTAGTCAGGGTCATGGCTACACCTTC
NA,TRBV5-1,NA,TRBJ1-5,CASSLEYNQPQHF,TGCGCCAGCAGCTTGGAGTACAATCAGCCCCAGCATTTT
NA,TRBV27,NA,TRBJ2-4,CASSSSPAKNIQYF,TGTGCCAGCAGTTCCTCTCCAGCTAAAAACATTCAGTACTTC
NA,TRBV28,NA,TRBJ2-5,CASDGRGVSRETQYF,TGTGCCAGCGACGGACGGGGAGTATCTAGGGAGACCCAGTACTTC
TRBD1,TRBV19,NA,TRBJ2-2,CASSNTGGTGELFF,TGTGCCAGTAGTAACACAGGGGGCACCGGGGAGCTGTTTTTT
NA,TRBV29-1,once,TRBJ1-1,CSVEDFQIGRSEEKLIF,TGCAGCGTTGAAGATTTTCAAATAGGACGGAGTGAGGAGAAACTTATCTTT
TRBD1,TRBV11-2,NA,TRBJ2-3,CASSSQGALDTQYF,TGTGCCAGCAGCTCACAGGGGGCTCTAGATACGCAGTATTTT
TRBD1,TRBV30,NA,TRBJ1-5,CAWRTGWDQPQHF,TGTGCCTGGAGGACAGGGTGGGATCAGCCCCAGCATTTT
NA,TRBV6-5,NA,TRBJ2-3,CASSSVRTDTQYF,TGTGCCAGCAGCTCCGTTCGCACAGATACGCAGTATTTT
NA,TRBV3-1/TRBV3-2,NA,TRBJ1-6,CASSQLLGQNSPLHF,TGTGCCAGCAGCCAACTCCTGGGCCAGAATTCACCCCTCCACTTT
NA,TRBV19,NA,TRBJ1-4,CASSLDSFNEKLFF,TGTGCCAGTAGTTTGGACAGTTTTAATGAAAAACTGTTTTTT
NA,TRBV12-3/TRBV12-4,once,TRBJ2-4,CASSVGGKNIQYF,TGTGCCAGCAGTGTAGGGGGAAAAAACATTCAGTACTTC
NA,TRBV7-9,NA,TRBJ2-2,CASSQSPGVKNTGELFF,TGTGCCAGCAGCCAGAGTCCAGGGGTCAAGAACACCGGGGAGCTGTTTTTT
TRBD2,TRBV7-2,NA,TRBJ2-1,CASSEGTSGYNEQFF,TGTGCCAGCAGCGAAGGGACTAGCGGTTACAATGAGCAGTTCTTC
NA,TRBV6-5,NA,TRBJ1-4,CASSQGRANEKLFF,TGTGCCAGCAGCCAAGGGAGGGCTAATGAAAAACTGTTTTTT
NA,TRBV12-3/TRBV12-4,NA,TRBJ2-5,CASRSRYQETQYF,TGTGCCAGCAGATCAAGGTACCAAGAGACCCAGTACTTC
NA,TRBV18,NA,TRBJ2-5,CASSSGWGNQETQYF,TGTGCCAGCTCATCAGGGTGGGGTAACCAAGAGACCCAGTACTTC
TRBD1,TRBV29-1,once,TRBJ2-3,CSHGQADTQYF,TGCAGCCACGGACAGGCGGATACGCAGTATTTT
NA,TRBV6-5,NA,TRBJ1-2,CASKPFTDLGYGYTF,TGTGCCAGCAAGCCCTTTACAGATCTGGGCTATGGCTACACCTTC
NA,TRBV19,NA,TRBJ2-1,CASRRGNGYLTHEQFF,TGTGCCAGTCGCCGAGGGAATGGCTACCTCACTCATGAGCAGTTCTTC
NA,TRBV3-1/TRBV3-2,NA,TRBJ2-7,CASSHPGAVSYEQYF,TGTGCCAGCAGCCACCCGGGGGCTGTGTCCTACGAGCAGTACTTC
NA,TRBV7-2,NA,TRBJ2-2,CASSLSSISTGELFF,TGTGCCAGCAGCTTGTCCAGCATTAGCACCGGGGAGCTGTTTTTT
NA,TRBV6-5,NA,TRBJ1-4,CASSYSGQPNEKLFF,TGTGCCAGCAGTTACTCTGGGCAGCCTAATGAAAAACTGTTTTTT
NA,TRBV5-1,NA,TRBJ1-1,CASSLEPSKTEAFF,TGCGCCAGCAGCTTGGAACCATCGAAAACTGAAGCTTTCTTT